This is a list of T cell receptor beta chains from one sample in a study of CD4 T cells in relation to SARS-CoV-2 and coronaviruses. Their specific antigens are unknown. Profiling relied on immunoSEQ multiplex PCR, and the TCRdb table lists in-frame clones only, not all of them. The sample shows 24,000 or so clones, roughly four fifths of them seen only once. Sequenced sample: CD4+ T cells from PBMCs, cultured in vitro. The receptors were sampled from a human donor in good health. Each CDR3 is given with its conserved first and last residue. D genes are given only for firm matches. Rows give clone size only sometimes, using once, few, many, or a class for an expanded clone.

v_gene: TRBV10-3
j_gene: TRBJ1-2
abundance: NA
d_gene: NA
CDR3nt: TGTGCCATCCCGGGGACTTATGGCTACACCTTC
CDR3aa: CAIPGTYGYTF

v_gene: TRBV5-1
j_gene: TRBJ1-6
abundance: NA
d_gene: NA
CDR3nt: TGCGCCAGCAGTCTGGGGGGGGGAAATTCACCCCTCCACTTT
CDR3aa: CASSLGGGNSPLHF

v_gene: TRBV4-3
j_gene: TRBJ2-7
abundance: NA
d_gene: NA
CDR3nt: TGCGCCAGCAGCCAACCCGGGGATTACGAGCAGTACTTC
CDR3aa: CASSQPGDYEQYF

v_gene: TRBV3-1/TRBV3-2
j_gene: TRBJ2-5
abundance: NA
d_gene: NA
CDR3nt: TGTGCCAGCAGCCAAGAGGTAGAGACCCAGTACTTC
CDR3aa: CASSQEVETQYF

v_gene: TRBV7-9
j_gene: TRBJ2-2
abundance: NA
d_gene: NA
CDR3nt: TGTGCCAGCAGCCGAGCGATTAGTGGCACCGGGGAGCTGTTTTTT
CDR3aa: CASSRAISGTGELFF

v_gene: TRBV2
j_gene: TRBJ1-3
abundance: NA
d_gene: NA
CDR3nt: TGTGCCAGCAGTGACCCCAGCTCTGGAAACACCATATATTTT
CDR3aa: CASSDPSSGNTIYF

v_gene: TRBV27
j_gene: TRBJ2-5
abundance: NA
d_gene: NA
CDR3nt: TGTGCCAGCTTTCCCCCTCGGGACGGCTTTGGAGAGACCCAGTACTTC
CDR3aa: CASFPPRDGFGETQYF

v_gene: TRBV13
j_gene: TRBJ2-6
abundance: NA
d_gene: NA
CDR3nt: TGTGCCAGCAGCTTAACAGGGCGGCCTGGGGCCAACGTCCTGACTTTC
CDR3aa: CASSLTGRPGANVLTF

v_gene: TRBV9
j_gene: TRBJ1-2
abundance: NA
d_gene: NA
CDR3nt: TGTGCCAGCAGCGTAGGTTTTACTGACCACACCTTC
CDR3aa: CASSVGFTDHTF

v_gene: TRBV10-2
j_gene: TRBJ2-2
abundance: few
d_gene: TRBD1
CDR3nt: TGCGCCAGCAGTGTAGGGGACAGGGGTGCCACCGGGGAGCTGTTTTTT
CDR3aa: CASSVGDRGATGELFF

v_gene: TRBV7-7
j_gene: TRBJ2-7
abundance: NA
d_gene: NA
CDR3nt: TGTGCTAGCAGCACAGGGCTGGGGGAGCAGTACTTC
CDR3aa: CASSTGLGEQYF

v_gene: TRBV20-1
j_gene: TRBJ2-5
abundance: once
d_gene: TRBD2
CDR3nt: TGCAGTGCTAGTCCTCTAGCGGGGTCACAAGAGACCCAGTACTTC
CDR3aa: CSASPLAGSQETQYF

v_gene: TRBV5-6
j_gene: TRBJ2-1
abundance: NA
d_gene: NA
CDR3nt: TGTGCCAGCAGCTTTATCAGCTCCTACAATGAGCAGTTCTTC
CDR3aa: CASSFISSYNEQFF

v_gene: TRBV5-4
j_gene: TRBJ2-3
abundance: NA
d_gene: TRBD2
CDR3nt: TGTGCCAGCAGGCCGGGGCTAGCGGGAGGAGGGGGAACAGATACGCAGTATTTT
CDR3aa: CASRPGLAGGGGTDTQYF

v_gene: TRBV29-1
j_gene: TRBJ2-3
abundance: NA
d_gene: NA
CDR3nt: TGCAGCGTCAAAACGTCAAGGGGACTCACAGATACGCAGTATTTT
CDR3aa: CSVKTSRGLTDTQYF

v_gene: TRBV29-1
j_gene: TRBJ1-2
abundance: once
d_gene: NA
CDR3nt: TGCAGCGTGGGGGGGAAGGGAGCCTATGGCTACACCTTC
CDR3aa: CSVGGKGAYGYTF

v_gene: TRBV11-3
j_gene: TRBJ2-1
abundance: NA
d_gene: TRBD2
CDR3nt: TGTGCCAGCAGCTTAGTTATAGGTAGCGGGGGGGTTCATGAGCAGTTCTTC
CDR3aa: CASSLVIGSGGVHEQFF

v_gene: TRBV4-3
j_gene: TRBJ1-5
abundance: NA
d_gene: NA
CDR3nt: TGCGCCAGCAGCCAGCTCCCTGGAAGCAATCAGCCCCAGCATTTT
CDR3aa: CASSQLPGSNQPQHF

v_gene: TRBV3-1/TRBV3-2
j_gene: TRBJ2-7
abundance: few
d_gene: TRBD1
CDR3nt: TGTGCCAGCAGCCAAGTTCTAGGGCAGGGGGCCTACGAGCAGTACTTC
CDR3aa: CASSQVLGQGAYEQYF

v_gene: TRBV24-1
j_gene: TRBJ1-2
abundance: NA
d_gene: NA
CDR3nt: TGTGCCACCAGTGATCCCAACTATGGCTACACCTTC
CDR3aa: CATSDPNYGYTF

v_gene: TRBV5-1
j_gene: TRBJ2-7
abundance: NA
d_gene: NA
CDR3nt: TGCGCCAGCAGCGTAGTACCAAACGAGCAGTACTTC
CDR3aa: CASSVVPNEQYF

v_gene: TRBV4-3
j_gene: TRBJ2-5
abundance: NA
d_gene: TRBD2
CDR3nt: TGCGCCAGCAGCCAAGAAGAAAGCGGGAGGGGTAAAGAGACCCAGTACTTC
CDR3aa: CASSQEESGRGKETQYF

v_gene: TRBV5-1
j_gene: TRBJ2-7
abundance: NA
d_gene: TRBD1
CDR3nt: TGCGCCAGCAGTAGGGACAGCTACGAGCAGTACTTC
CDR3aa: CASSRDSYEQYF

v_gene: TRBV5-6
j_gene: TRBJ1-5
abundance: NA
d_gene: NA
CDR3nt: TGTGCCAGCAGCCTGGGGGTAAGCAATCAGCCCCAGCATTTT
CDR3aa: CASSLGVSNQPQHF

v_gene: TRBV5-1
j_gene: TRBJ2-3
abundance: NA
d_gene: TRBD1
CDR3nt: TGCGCCAGCAGCTTGCGGACAGGGGATGAGGTTACGCAGTATTTT
CDR3aa: CASSLRTGDEVTQYF

v_gene: TRBV12-2
j_gene: TRBJ2-1
abundance: once
d_gene: NA
CDR3nt: NA
CDR3aa: CASRLVGGGSYNEQFF

v_gene: TRBV5-1
j_gene: TRBJ2-7
abundance: NA
d_gene: TRBD1
CDR3nt: TGCGCCACTTCCCCCGGGACAGGGCGTTACGAGCAGTACTTC
CDR3aa: CATSPGTGRYEQYF

v_gene: TRBV2
j_gene: TRBJ2-1
abundance: NA
d_gene: TRBD1
CDR3nt: TGTGCCAGCAGGACCATCCAACAGGGGGCAGTCTACAATGAGCAGTTCTTC
CDR3aa: CASRTIQQGAVYNEQFF

v_gene: TRBV7-9
j_gene: TRBJ2-1
abundance: few
d_gene: NA
CDR3nt: TGTGCGACCCGCCAGGACTCCTACAATGAGCAGTTCTTC
CDR3aa: CATRQDSYNEQFF

v_gene: TRBV5-5
j_gene: TRBJ1-2
abundance: NA
d_gene: TRBD1
CDR3nt: TGTGCCAGCAGCTTGGGAGGGGGCGGCGATGGCTACACCTTC
CDR3aa: CASSLGGGGDGYTF

v_gene: TRBV18
j_gene: TRBJ2-7
abundance: NA
d_gene: NA
CDR3nt: TGTGCCAGCTCACCCGGAAACAGGGACGAGCAGTACTTC
CDR3aa: CASSPGNRDEQYF

v_gene: TRBV6-2/TRBV6-3
j_gene: TRBJ1-1
abundance: NA
d_gene: NA
CDR3nt: TGTGCCAGCAGTTACGGCAAGAACACTGAAGCTTTCTTT
CDR3aa: CASSYGKNTEAFF

v_gene: TRBV3-1/TRBV3-2
j_gene: TRBJ2-1
abundance: NA
d_gene: TRBD1
CDR3nt: TGTGCCAGCAGCCAACTGGGACAGGGGGAGCAGTTCTTC
CDR3aa: CASSQLGQGEQFF

v_gene: TRBV7-2
j_gene: TRBJ2-6
abundance: few
d_gene: NA
CDR3nt: TGTGCCAGCAGCTTGAGGGGGGCTAGCTCTGGGGCCAACGTCCTGACTTTC
CDR3aa: CASSLRGASSGANVLTF

v_gene: TRBV7-8
j_gene: TRBJ2-1
abundance: NA
d_gene: NA
CDR3nt: TGTGCCAGCAGCTTAGTCCGGGCCCCGGACAATGAGCAGTTCTTC
CDR3aa: CASSLVRAPDNEQFF

v_gene: TRBV5-6
j_gene: TRBJ2-3
abundance: NA
d_gene: TRBD1
CDR3nt: TGTGCCAGCAGGTCAGGACAGGGCGCGCAGTATTTT
CDR3aa: CASRSGQGAQYF

v_gene: TRBV18
j_gene: TRBJ2-7
abundance: NA
d_gene: NA
CDR3nt: TGTGCCAGCTCATCAGGGGGGCAGGGGGTTCGCGAGCAGTACTTC
CDR3aa: CASSSGGQGVREQYF

v_gene: TRBV20-1
j_gene: TRBJ1-1
abundance: NA
d_gene: NA
CDR3nt: TGCAGTGGCAGTGGCAGCAACGAAGCTTTCTTT
CDR3aa: CSGSGSNEAFF

v_gene: TRBV6-4
j_gene: TRBJ1-1
abundance: NA
d_gene: NA
CDR3nt: TGTGCCAGCAGTGCCGGGACATGGGCTGAAGCTTTCTTT
CDR3aa: CASSAGTWAEAFF

v_gene: TRBV2
j_gene: TRBJ2-3
abundance: NA
d_gene: TRBD2
CDR3nt: TGTGCCAGCAGTGTCCCCGTAGCGGGAGGGATAGATACGCAGTATTTT
CDR3aa: CASSVPVAGGIDTQYF

v_gene: TRBV9
j_gene: TRBJ2-1
abundance: NA
d_gene: NA
CDR3nt: TGTGCCAGCAGCGAGAGGGGGGATGGCTCCTACAATGAGCAGTTCTTC
CDR3aa: CASSERGDGSYNEQFF

v_gene: TRBV19
j_gene: TRBJ1-5
abundance: NA
d_gene: NA
CDR3nt: TGTGCCAGTAGCCCGGGGGGGGCAGAAAATCAGCCCCAGCATTTT
CDR3aa: CASSPGGAENQPQHF

v_gene: TRBV11-2
j_gene: TRBJ2-5
abundance: NA
d_gene: TRBD2
CDR3nt: TGTGCCAGCAGCGGACTCACTAGCGGAGGGGCCGGAGAGACCCAGTACTTC
CDR3aa: CASSGLTSGGAGETQYF